A selection of T cell receptor beta chains follows, all from one sample in a study of blood T cells in healthy people across ages. MiXCR, run by TCRdb on the 5' RACE reads, gives a single entry per CDR3 protein. The sample has about 560,000 distinct CDR3 sequences, around 27% seen once. This same sample was also part of a study on T cells of mothers and their children.

Specimen: blood. Source of these receptors: a boy aged 2 to 10 in good health. CDR3s include the opening cysteine and the closing phenylalanine or tryptophan. The order of the fields is D gene, clone size, V gene, J gene, CDR3 DNA, CDR3 protein. A D gene is named only where the DNA matches it firmly. The size of a clone is reported for some rows only, either as once, few or many, or as a class for expanded clones.

d_call: TRBD2
clone_size: -
v_call: TRBV6-1
j_call: TRBJ2-2
cdr3_nt: TGTGCCAGCAGCCTCAATTCGGGACTAGCGGGAGGCACCGGGGAGCTGTTTTTT
cdr3_aa: CASSLNSGLAGGTGELFF

d_call: -
clone_size: -
v_call: TRBV20-1
j_call: TRBJ2-1
cdr3_nt: TGCAGTGCTAGTGTGCTGGGCAGGTCTTACAATGAGCAGTTCTTC
cdr3_aa: CSASVLGRSYNEQFF

d_call: -
clone_size: -
v_call: TRBV7-9
j_call: TRBJ2-5
cdr3_nt: TGTGCCAGCAGCTTTCATATTCGGAAGTACCAAGAGACCCAGTACTTC
cdr3_aa: CASSFHIRKYQETQYF

d_call: -
clone_size: -
v_call: TRBV6-2/TRBV6-3
j_call: TRBJ2-2
cdr3_nt: TGTGCCAGCAGCGGCCGGGAGGGACAGGACACCGGGGAGCTGTTTTTT
cdr3_aa: CASSGREGQDTGELFF

d_call: TRBD1
clone_size: -
v_call: TRBV4-1
j_call: TRBJ1-5
cdr3_nt: TGCGCCAGCAGCCAGAGTGGACAGGTAACTAGCAATCAGCCCCAGCATTTT
cdr3_aa: CASSQSGQVTSNQPQHF

d_call: TRBD2
clone_size: -
v_call: TRBV7-7
j_call: TRBJ2-3
cdr3_nt: TGTGCTAGCAGCTCAGGACTAGAAGATACGCAGTATTTT
cdr3_aa: CASSSGLEDTQYF

d_call: -
clone_size: -
v_call: TRBV12-3/TRBV12-4
j_call: TRBJ2-4
cdr3_nt: TGTGCCAGCAGTTTAGTACAGGGGGGGAACATTCAGTACTTC
cdr3_aa: CASSLVQGGNIQYF

d_call: -
clone_size: -
v_call: TRBV10-3
j_call: TRBJ1-1
cdr3_nt: TGTGCCATCAGTCCTACTCGGGGAGAGAACACTGAAGCTTTCTTT
cdr3_aa: CAISPTRGENTEAFF

d_call: -
clone_size: few
v_call: TRBV20-1
j_call: TRBJ2-5
cdr3_nt: TGCAGTGCTAGAGGGGTAGGGGACCCGCAAGAGACCCAGTACTTC
cdr3_aa: CSARGVGDPQETQYF

d_call: -
clone_size: -
v_call: TRBV6-4
j_call: TRBJ2-3
cdr3_nt: TGTGCCAGCAGTGACGGGAGCACAGATACGCAGTATTTT
cdr3_aa: CASSDGSTDTQYF

d_call: -
clone_size: -
v_call: TRBV9
j_call: TRBJ2-6
cdr3_nt: TGTGCCAGCAGCCTCCGGACATTGTCTACTGGGGCCAACGTCCTGACTTTC
cdr3_aa: CASSLRTLSTGANVLTF

d_call: -
clone_size: few
v_call: TRBV7-2
j_call: TRBJ2-5
cdr3_nt: TGTGCCAGCAGCTTAGAGGTTAGGGGGACCCAGTACTTC
cdr3_aa: CASSLEVRGTQYF

d_call: -
clone_size: -
v_call: TRBV29-1
j_call: TRBJ2-7
cdr3_nt: TGCAGCGTTGAAGCTTCAAATTGGCAGGGTTACGAGCAGTACTTC
cdr3_aa: CSVEASNWQGYEQYF

d_call: -
clone_size: few
v_call: TRBV6-1
j_call: TRBJ2-7
cdr3_nt: TGTGCCAGCAGGAGAGGAGAGCCATACATTTCGGCCTACGAGCAGTACTTC
cdr3_aa: CASRRGEPYISAYEQYF

d_call: TRBD1
clone_size: few
v_call: TRBV15
j_call: TRBJ1-2
cdr3_nt: TGTGCCACCAGCAAGGGGGGGACAGCTCATAACTATGGCTACACCTTC
cdr3_aa: CATSKGGTAHNYGYTF

d_call: -
clone_size: few
v_call: TRBV12-5
j_call: TRBJ2-4
cdr3_nt: TGTGCTAGTGGTTCGGGGGATATTCAGTACTTC
cdr3_aa: CASGSGDIQYF

d_call: TRBD1
clone_size: -
v_call: TRBV5-4
j_call: TRBJ2-3
cdr3_nt: TGTGCCAGCAGCGTGGGAAGGACAGGGGGCACAGATACGCAGTATTTT
cdr3_aa: CASSVGRTGGTDTQYF

d_call: -
clone_size: -
v_call: TRBV5-1
j_call: TRBJ2-2
cdr3_nt: TGCGCCAGCAGCACCGGGCAGTTAATCACCGGGGAGCTGTTTTTT
cdr3_aa: CASSTGQLITGELFF

d_call: -
clone_size: few
v_call: TRBV29-1
j_call: TRBJ2-5
cdr3_nt: TGCAGCGTTGAAAAGGACCAGAGCGAGACCCAGTACTTC
cdr3_aa: CSVEKDQSETQYF

d_call: -
clone_size: -
v_call: TRBV7-9
j_call: TRBJ1-1
cdr3_nt: TGTGCCAGCAGCTTAGGTTCCTCGCAAGCTTTCTTT
cdr3_aa: CASSLGSSQAFF

d_call: -
clone_size: few
v_call: TRBV27
j_call: TRBJ2-5
cdr3_nt: TGTGCCAGCAGTACACAGGGCAGAGGCCAAGAGACCCAGTACTTC
cdr3_aa: CASSTQGRGQETQYF

d_call: -
clone_size: few
v_call: TRBV5-1
j_call: TRBJ2-5
cdr3_nt: TGCGCCAGCAGAGCTTCCGGTGAGGAGACCCAGTACTTC
cdr3_aa: CASRASGEETQYF

d_call: -
clone_size: -
v_call: TRBV6-2/TRBV6-3
j_call: TRBJ1-1
cdr3_nt: TGTGCCAGCAGTGACAGATCTTACACTGAAGCTTTCTTT
cdr3_aa: CASSDRSYTEAFF

d_call: -
clone_size: -
v_call: TRBV6-6
j_call: TRBJ2-2
cdr3_nt: TGTGCCAGCAGTTCTCTATATAGCGGGAACACCGGGGAGCTGTTTTTT
cdr3_aa: CASSSLYSGNTGELFF

d_call: TRBD1
clone_size: -
v_call: TRBV7-6
j_call: TRBJ2-7
cdr3_nt: TGTGCCAGCAGCTTAGATTCACAGGGGATCTACGAGCAGCACTTC
cdr3_aa: CASSLDSQGIYEQHF

d_call: -
clone_size: -
v_call: TRBV18
j_call: TRBJ2-7
cdr3_nt: TGTGCCAGCTCACCACCCCTGGAGGGACAGTGGATTCGGCAGTACTTC
cdr3_aa: CASSPPLEGQWIRQYF

d_call: -
clone_size: -
v_call: TRBV9
j_call: TRBJ2-1
cdr3_nt: TGTGCCAGCAGCCCCGGCGGACTAACCTACAATGAGCAGTTCTTC
cdr3_aa: CASSPGGLTYNEQFF

d_call: TRBD2
clone_size: -
v_call: TRBV9
j_call: TRBJ2-3
cdr3_nt: TGTGCCAGCAGCGCCAGTAGCGGGAGAATGGATACGCAGTATTTT
cdr3_aa: CASSASSGRMDTQYF

d_call: TRBD1
clone_size: once
v_call: TRBV20-1
j_call: TRBJ2-1
cdr3_nt: TGCAGTGCTCCGCCGGGACAGGGTGGAAATGAGCAGTTCTTC
cdr3_aa: CSAPPGQGGNEQFF

d_call: -
clone_size: -
v_call: TRBV20-1
j_call: TRBJ1-4
cdr3_nt: TGCAGTGCTAGAGATCTAGGGAGTATTGAAAAACTGTTTTTT
cdr3_aa: CSARDLGSIEKLFF

d_call: TRBD2
clone_size: many
v_call: TRBV29-1
j_call: TRBJ2-5
cdr3_nt: TGCAGCGTCCGGGGACTAGCGGGAGTAGGCCAGTACTTC
cdr3_aa: CSVRGLAGVGQYF

d_call: -
clone_size: many
v_call: TRBV9
j_call: TRBJ1-5
cdr3_nt: TGTGCCAGCAGCGCCGGGACGATCGGCAATCAGCCCCAGCATTTT
cdr3_aa: CASSAGTIGNQPQHF

d_call: TRBD2
clone_size: few
v_call: TRBV4-2
j_call: TRBJ2-7
cdr3_nt: TGTGCCAGCAGCCAAGGGGTTATCGGGGGGGTCCCGCCAAACTTC
cdr3_aa: CASSQGVIGGVPPNF

d_call: TRBD1
clone_size: few
v_call: TRBV12-3/TRBV12-4
j_call: TRBJ2-7
cdr3_nt: TGTGCCAGCAGAACCGACAGGGTAAGCTCCTACGAGCAGTACTTC
cdr3_aa: CASRTDRVSSYEQYF

d_call: -
clone_size: few
v_call: TRBV18
j_call: TRBJ1-2
cdr3_nt: TGTGCCAGCTCACCGCCGGGAGAGCACCTGACCACCTTC
cdr3_aa: CASSPPGEHLTTF

d_call: -
clone_size: few
v_call: TRBV25-1
j_call: TRBJ2-7
cdr3_nt: TGTGCCAGCACTCCTCCGGGAAACTACGAGCAGTACTTC
cdr3_aa: CASTPPGNYEQYF

d_call: -
clone_size: few
v_call: TRBV20-1
j_call: TRBJ2-3
cdr3_nt: TGCAGTGCTAGAGATCGGGCCAACCCCACAGATACGCAGTATTTT
cdr3_aa: CSARDRANPTDTQYF

d_call: -
clone_size: -
v_call: TRBV27
j_call: TRBJ2-2
cdr3_nt: TGTGCCAGCAGTTTATGGTACCCACAGGGTCAGACCGGGGAGCTGTTTTTT
cdr3_aa: CASSLWYPQGQTGELFF

d_call: TRBD2
clone_size: -
v_call: TRBV6-2/TRBV6-3
j_call: TRBJ2-3
cdr3_nt: TGTGCCAGCAGTACCCCGGGACTAGGCACAGATACGCAGTATTTT
cdr3_aa: CASSTPGLGTDTQYF

d_call: TRBD2
clone_size: -
v_call: TRBV30
j_call: TRBJ2-7
cdr3_nt: TGTGCCTGGAATACTCCCAGAGCGGGGTACGAGCAGTACTTC
cdr3_aa: CAWNTPRAGYEQYF

d_call: TRBD2
clone_size: -
v_call: TRBV7-2
j_call: TRBJ2-3
cdr3_nt: TGTGCCAGCAGCATGGGACTAGCGACAGATACGCAGTATTTT
cdr3_aa: CASSMGLATDTQYF